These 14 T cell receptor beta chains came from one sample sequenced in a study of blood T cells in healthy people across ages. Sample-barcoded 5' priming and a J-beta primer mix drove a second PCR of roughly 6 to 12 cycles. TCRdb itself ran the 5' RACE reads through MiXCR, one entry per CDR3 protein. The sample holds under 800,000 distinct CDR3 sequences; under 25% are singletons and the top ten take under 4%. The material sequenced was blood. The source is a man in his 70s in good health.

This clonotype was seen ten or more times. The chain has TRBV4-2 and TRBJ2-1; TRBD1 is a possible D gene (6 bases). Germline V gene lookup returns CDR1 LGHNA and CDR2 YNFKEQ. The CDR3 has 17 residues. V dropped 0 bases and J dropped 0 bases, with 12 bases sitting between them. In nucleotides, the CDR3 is TGTGCCAGCAGCCAAGATGGGGGCACTAGCTCCTACAATGAGCAGTTCTTC. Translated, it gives CASSQDGGTSSYNEQFF.

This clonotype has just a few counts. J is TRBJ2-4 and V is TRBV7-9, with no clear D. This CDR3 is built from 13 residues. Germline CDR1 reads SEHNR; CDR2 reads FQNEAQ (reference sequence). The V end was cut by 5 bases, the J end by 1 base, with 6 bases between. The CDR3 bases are TGTGCCAGCAGCCAGGAGGCCAAAAACATTCAGTACTTC. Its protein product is CASSQEAKNIQYF.

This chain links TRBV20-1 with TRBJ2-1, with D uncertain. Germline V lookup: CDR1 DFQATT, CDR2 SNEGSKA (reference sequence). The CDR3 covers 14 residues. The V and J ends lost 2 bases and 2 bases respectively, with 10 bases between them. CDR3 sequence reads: CSARSLDPYNEQFF. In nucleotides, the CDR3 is TGCAGTGCTAGATCGCTGGACCCCTACAATGAGCAGTTCTTC.

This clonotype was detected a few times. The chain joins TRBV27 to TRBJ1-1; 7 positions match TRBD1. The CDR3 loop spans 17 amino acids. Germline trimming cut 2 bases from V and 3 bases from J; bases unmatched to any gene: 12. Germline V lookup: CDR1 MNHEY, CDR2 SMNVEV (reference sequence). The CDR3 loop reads CASSLRGYGQVYTEAFF. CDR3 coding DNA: TGTGCCAGCAGTTTACGAGGCTATGGACAGGTCTACACTGAAGCTTTCTTT.

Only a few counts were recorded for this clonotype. CDR3 region: CASSPLRNEQFF. The CDR3 DNA reads TGTGCCAGCAGCCCACTACGCAATGAGCAGTTCTTC. The genes are TRBV7-6 and TRBJ2-5; no clear D. The J call is uncertain, as TRBJ2-1 better fits the DNA end. From germline, CDR1 is SGHVS and CDR2 FNYEAQ. The CDR3 loop spans 12 amino acids.

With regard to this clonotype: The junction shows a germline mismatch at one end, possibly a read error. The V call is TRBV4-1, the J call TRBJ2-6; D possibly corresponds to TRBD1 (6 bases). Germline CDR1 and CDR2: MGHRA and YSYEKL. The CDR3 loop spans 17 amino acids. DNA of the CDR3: TGCGCCAGCAGCCAAGAAGGATGGGGGCGTGGGGCCGACGTCCTGACTTTC. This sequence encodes CASSQEGWGRGADVLTF.

The CDR3 coding sequence is TGCGCCAGCAGCTTGGAATTGATCGCTAATGAGCAGTTCTTC. Encoded protein: CASSLELIANEQFF. The genes are TRBV5-1 and TRBJ2-5, with D hard to call. The J call may not be correct, given that the DNA end is closer to TRBJ2-1. This CDR3 spans 14 amino acids. Germline loops: CDR1 SGHRS, CDR2 YFSETQ.

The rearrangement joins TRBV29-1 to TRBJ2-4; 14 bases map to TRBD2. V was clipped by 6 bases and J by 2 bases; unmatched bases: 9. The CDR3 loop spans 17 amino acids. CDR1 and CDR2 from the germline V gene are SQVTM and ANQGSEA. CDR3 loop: CSVIGGLAGVPKNIQYF. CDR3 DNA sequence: TGCAGCGTCATCGGGGGACTAGCGGGAGTTCCCAAAAACATTCAGTACTTC. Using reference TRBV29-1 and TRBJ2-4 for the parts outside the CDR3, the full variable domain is SAVISQKPSRDICQRGTSLTIQCQVDSQVTMMFWYRQQPGQSLTLIATANQGSEATYESGFVIDKFPISRPNLTFSTLTVSNMSPEDSSIYLCSVIGGLAGVPKNIQYFGAGTRLSVL.

The CDR3 region is CASSPYTPSYNEQFF. The CDR3 DNA reads TGTGCCAGCAGTCCATACACACCATCCTACAATGAGCAGTTCTTC. J is TRBJ2-1 and V is TRBV12-3 or TRBV12-4; the D is unclear. There are 15 residues in the CDR3. V shed 5 bases and J shed 1 base, with 12 bases lying between them.

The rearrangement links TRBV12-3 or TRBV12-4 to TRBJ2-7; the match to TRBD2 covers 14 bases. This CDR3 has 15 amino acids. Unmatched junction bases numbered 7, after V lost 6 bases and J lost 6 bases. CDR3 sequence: CASRIAGTSGGEQYF. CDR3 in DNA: TGTGCCAGCAGAATCGCGGGGACTAGCGGGGGCGAGCAGTACTTC.

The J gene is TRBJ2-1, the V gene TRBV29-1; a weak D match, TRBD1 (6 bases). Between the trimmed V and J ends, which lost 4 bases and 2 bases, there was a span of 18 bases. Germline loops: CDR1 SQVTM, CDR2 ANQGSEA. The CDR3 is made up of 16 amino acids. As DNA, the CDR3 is TGCAGCGTTGTCCCACCCCAGGGGTTTACCTACAATGAGCAGTTCTTC. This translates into CSVVPPQGFTYNEQFF.

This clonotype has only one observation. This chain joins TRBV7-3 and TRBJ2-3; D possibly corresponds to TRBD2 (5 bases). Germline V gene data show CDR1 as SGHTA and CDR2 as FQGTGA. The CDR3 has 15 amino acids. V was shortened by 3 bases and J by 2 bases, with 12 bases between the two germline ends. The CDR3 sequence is CASSFGIRNTDTQYF. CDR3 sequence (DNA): TGTGCCAGCAGCTTCGGGATTCGGAACACAGATACGCAGTATTTT.

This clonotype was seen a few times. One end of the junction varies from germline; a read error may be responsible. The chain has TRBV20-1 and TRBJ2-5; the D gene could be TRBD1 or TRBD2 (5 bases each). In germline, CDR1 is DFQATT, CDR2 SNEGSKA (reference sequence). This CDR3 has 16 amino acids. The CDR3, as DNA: TGCAGTGCTAGGGGGCAATCTCCGGGACCCCACAATGAGCGGTTCTTC. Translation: CSARGQSPGPHNERFF.

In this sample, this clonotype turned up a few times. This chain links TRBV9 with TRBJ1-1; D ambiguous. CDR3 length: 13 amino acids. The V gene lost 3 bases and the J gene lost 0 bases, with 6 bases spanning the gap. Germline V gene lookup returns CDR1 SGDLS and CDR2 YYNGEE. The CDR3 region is CASSAPMNTEAFF. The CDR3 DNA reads TGTGCCAGCAGCGCCCCGATGAACACTGAAGCTTTCTTT. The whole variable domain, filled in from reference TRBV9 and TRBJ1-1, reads DSGVTQTPKHLITATGQRVTLRCSPRSGDLSVYWYQQSLDQGLQFLIQYYNGEERAKGNILERFSAQQFPDLHSELNLSSLELGDSALYFCASSAPMNTEAFFGQGTRLTVV.